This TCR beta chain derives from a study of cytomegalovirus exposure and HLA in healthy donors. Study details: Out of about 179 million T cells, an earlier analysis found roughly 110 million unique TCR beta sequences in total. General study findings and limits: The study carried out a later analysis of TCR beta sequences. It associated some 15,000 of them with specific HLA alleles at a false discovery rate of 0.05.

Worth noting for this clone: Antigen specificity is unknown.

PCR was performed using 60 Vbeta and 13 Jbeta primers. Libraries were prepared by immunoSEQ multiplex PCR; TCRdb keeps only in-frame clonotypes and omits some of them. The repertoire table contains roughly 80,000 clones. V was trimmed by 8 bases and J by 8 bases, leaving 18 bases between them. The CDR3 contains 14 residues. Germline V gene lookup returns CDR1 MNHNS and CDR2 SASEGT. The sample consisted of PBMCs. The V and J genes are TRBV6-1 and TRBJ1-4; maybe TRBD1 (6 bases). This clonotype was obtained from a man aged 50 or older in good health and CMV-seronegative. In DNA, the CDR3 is TGTGCCAGCTGGAACAGGGTAGTAGAAGAAAAACTGTTTTTT. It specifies CASWNRVVEEKLFF.